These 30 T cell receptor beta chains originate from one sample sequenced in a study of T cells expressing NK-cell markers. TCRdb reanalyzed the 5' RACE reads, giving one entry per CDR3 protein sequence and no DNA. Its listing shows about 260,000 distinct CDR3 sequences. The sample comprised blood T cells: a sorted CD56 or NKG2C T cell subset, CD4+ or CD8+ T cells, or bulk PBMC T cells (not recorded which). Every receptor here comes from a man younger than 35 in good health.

CDR3 sequence reads: CAISEGRLAGGEQYF. The chain links TRBV10-3 to TRBJ2-7; TCRdb outputs TRBD2, but without DNA this stays unchecked. This CDR3 has 15 amino acids. In germline, CDR1 is ENHRY, CDR2 SYGVKD.

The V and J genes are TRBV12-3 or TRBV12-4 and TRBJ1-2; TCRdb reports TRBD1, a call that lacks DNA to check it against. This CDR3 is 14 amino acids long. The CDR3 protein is CASSLSGGTYGYTF.

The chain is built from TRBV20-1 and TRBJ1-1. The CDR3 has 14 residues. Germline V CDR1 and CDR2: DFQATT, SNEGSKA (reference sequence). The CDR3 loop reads CSARDTGRAAEAFF.

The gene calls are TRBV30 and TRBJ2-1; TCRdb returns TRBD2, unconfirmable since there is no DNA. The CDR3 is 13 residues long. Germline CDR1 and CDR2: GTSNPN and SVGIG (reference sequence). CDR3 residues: CAWRLAGTIEQFF.

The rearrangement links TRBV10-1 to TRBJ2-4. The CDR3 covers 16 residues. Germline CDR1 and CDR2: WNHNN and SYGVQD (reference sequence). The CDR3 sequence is CASSEVWGLGKNIQYF.

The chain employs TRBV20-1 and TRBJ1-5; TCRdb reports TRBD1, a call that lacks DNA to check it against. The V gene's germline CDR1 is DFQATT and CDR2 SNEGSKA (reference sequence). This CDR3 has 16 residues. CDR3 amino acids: CSARDLQGGGGEPQHF.

CDR3 protein: CSARGLWGNNNEQFF. The chain uses TRBV20-1 and TRBJ2-1; TCRdb selects TRBD1, and the lack of DNA leaves this call unchecked. From germline, CDR1 is DFQATT and CDR2 SNEGSKA (reference sequence). This CDR3 is built from 15 residues.

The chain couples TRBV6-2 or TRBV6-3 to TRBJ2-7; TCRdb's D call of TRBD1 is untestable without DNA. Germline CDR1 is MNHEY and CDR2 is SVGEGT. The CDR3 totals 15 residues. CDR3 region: CASTSLRQGRYEQYF.

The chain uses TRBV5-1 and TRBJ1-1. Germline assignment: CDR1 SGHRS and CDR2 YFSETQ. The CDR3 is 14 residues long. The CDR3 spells CASSLLSQNTEAFF.

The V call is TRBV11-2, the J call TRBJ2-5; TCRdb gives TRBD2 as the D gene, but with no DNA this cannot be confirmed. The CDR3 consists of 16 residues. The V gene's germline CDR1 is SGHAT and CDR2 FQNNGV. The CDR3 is CASSPGVSGSRETQYF.

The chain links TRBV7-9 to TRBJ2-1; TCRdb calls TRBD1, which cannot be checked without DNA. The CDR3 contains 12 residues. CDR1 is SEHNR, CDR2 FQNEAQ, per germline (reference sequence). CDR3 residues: CASSFTGYEQFF.

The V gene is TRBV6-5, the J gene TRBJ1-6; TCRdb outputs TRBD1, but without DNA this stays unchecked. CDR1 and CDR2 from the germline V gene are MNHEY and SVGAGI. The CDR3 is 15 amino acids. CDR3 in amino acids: CASSYSGQGGSPLHF.

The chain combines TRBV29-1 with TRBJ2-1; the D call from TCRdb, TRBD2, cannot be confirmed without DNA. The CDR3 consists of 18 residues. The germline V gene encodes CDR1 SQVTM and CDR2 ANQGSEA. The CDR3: CSVESLAGGPSKDNEQFF.

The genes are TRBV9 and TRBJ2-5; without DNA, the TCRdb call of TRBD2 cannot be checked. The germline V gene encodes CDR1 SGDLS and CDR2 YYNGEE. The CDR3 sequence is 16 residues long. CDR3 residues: CASSVGTSGLWETQYF.

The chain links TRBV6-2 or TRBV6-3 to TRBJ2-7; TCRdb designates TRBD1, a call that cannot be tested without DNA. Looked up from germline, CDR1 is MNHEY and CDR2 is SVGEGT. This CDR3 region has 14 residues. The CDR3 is CASTDPAGHYEQYF.

The CDR3 loop is CASSYGTGTYEQYF. This chain connects TRBV7-2 to TRBJ2-7; TCRdb calls TRBD1, which cannot be checked without DNA. Germline V lookup: CDR1 SGHTA, CDR2 FQGNSA. The CDR3 extends over 14 amino acids.

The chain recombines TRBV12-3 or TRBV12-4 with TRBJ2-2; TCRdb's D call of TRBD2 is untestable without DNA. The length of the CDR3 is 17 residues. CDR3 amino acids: CASSTERLAGVTGELFF.

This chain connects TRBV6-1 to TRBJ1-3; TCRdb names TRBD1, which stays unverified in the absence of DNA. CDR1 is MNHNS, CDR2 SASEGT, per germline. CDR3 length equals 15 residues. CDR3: CASRNRDHDGNTIYF.

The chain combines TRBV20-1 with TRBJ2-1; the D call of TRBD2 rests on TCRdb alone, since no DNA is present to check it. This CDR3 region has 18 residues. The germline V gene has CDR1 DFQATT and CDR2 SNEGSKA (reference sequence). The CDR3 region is CSAGGTSAAGSSYNEQFF.

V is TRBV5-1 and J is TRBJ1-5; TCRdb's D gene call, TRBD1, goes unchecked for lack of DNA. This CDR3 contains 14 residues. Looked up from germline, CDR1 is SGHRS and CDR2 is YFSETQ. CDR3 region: CASSAGGSNQPQHF.

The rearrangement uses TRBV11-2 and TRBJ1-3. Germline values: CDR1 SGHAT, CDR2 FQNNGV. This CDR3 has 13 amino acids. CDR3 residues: CASSSLSRNTIYF.

The chain's CDR3 is CSASEAGRGTDTQYF. This chain connects TRBV20-1 to TRBJ2-3; TCRdb outputs TRBD2, but without DNA this stays unchecked. The germline V gene has CDR1 DFQATT and CDR2 SNEGSKA (reference sequence). The CDR3 sequence is 15 residues long.

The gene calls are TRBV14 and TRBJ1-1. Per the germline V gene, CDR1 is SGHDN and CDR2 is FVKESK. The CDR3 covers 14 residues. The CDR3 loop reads CASSQDAGRTEAFF.

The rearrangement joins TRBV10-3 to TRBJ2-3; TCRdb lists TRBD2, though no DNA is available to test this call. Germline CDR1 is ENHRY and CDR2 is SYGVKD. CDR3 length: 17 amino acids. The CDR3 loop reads CAPGAYRPEPHGDTQYF.

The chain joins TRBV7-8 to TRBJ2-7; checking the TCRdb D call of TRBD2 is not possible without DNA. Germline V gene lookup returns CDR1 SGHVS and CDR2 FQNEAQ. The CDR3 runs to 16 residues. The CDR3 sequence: CASSNDLRSGSYEQYF. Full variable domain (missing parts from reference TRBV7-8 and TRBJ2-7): GAGVSQSPRYKVAKRGQDVALRCDPISGHVSLFWYQQALGQGPEFLTYFQNEAQLDKSGLPSDRFFAERPEGSVSTLKIQRTQQEDSAVYLCASSNDLRSGSYEQYFGPGTRLTVT.

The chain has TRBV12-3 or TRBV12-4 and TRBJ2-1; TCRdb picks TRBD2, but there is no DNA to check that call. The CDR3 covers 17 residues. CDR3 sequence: CASSLVAGGIQSNEQFF.

CDR3 loop: CAASATGRDTQYF. This sequence joins TRBV15 and TRBJ2-3; TCRdb lists TRBD1, though no DNA is available to test this call. Germline CDR1 is LNHNV and CDR2 is YYDKDF (reference sequence). The CDR3 length is 13 residues.

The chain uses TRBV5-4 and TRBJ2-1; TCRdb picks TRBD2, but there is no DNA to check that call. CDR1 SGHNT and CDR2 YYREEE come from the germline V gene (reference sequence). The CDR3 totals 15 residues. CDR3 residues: CASSPDRALVNEQFF. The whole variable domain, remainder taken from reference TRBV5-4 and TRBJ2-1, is ETGVTQSPTHLIKTRGQQVTLRCSSQSGHNTVSWYQQALGQGPQFIFQYYREEENGRGNFPPRFSGLQFPNYSSELNVNALELDDSALYLCASSPDRALVNEQFFGPGTRLTVL.

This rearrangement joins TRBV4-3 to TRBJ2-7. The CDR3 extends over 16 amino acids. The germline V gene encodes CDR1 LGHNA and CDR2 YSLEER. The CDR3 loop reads CASSQEFGQGTYEQYF.

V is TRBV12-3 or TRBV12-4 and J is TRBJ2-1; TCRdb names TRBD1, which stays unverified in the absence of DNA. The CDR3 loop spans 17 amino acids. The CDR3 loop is CASSQIKAPGTDNEQFF.